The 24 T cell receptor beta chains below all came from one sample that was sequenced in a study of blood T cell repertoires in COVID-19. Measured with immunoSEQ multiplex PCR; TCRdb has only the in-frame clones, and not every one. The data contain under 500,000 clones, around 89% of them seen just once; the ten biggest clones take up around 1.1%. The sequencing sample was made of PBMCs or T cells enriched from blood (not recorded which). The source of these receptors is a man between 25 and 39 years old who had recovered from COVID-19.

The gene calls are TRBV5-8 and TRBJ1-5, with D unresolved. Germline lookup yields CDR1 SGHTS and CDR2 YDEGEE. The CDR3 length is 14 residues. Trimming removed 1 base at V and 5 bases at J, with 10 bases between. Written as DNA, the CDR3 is TGTGCCAGCAGCTTGCGCGATTCCGATCAGCCCCAGCATTTT. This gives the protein CASSLRDSDQPQHF.

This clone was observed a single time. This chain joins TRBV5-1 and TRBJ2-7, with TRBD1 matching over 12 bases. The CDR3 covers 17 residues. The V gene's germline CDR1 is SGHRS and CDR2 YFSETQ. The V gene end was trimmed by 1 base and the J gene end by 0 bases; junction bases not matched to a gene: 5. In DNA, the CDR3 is TGCGCCAGCAGCTTGTTGGGACAGGGGGCGGACTCCTACGAGCAGTACTTC. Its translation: CASSLLGQGADSYEQYF.

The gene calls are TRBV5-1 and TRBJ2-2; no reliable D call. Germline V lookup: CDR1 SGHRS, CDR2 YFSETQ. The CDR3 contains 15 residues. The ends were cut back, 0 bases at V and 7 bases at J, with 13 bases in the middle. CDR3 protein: CASSLETGFYGELFF. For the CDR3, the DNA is TGCGCCAGCAGCTTGGAAACCGGGTTTTACGGGGAGCTGTTTTTT.

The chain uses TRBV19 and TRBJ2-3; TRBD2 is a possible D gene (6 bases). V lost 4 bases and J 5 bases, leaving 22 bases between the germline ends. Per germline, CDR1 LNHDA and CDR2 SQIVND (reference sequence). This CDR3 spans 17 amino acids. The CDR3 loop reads CASSKNRDSLGGDTQYF. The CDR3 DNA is TGTGCCAGTAGTAAAAACCGGGACTCCCTCGGGGGAGATACGCAGTATTTT.

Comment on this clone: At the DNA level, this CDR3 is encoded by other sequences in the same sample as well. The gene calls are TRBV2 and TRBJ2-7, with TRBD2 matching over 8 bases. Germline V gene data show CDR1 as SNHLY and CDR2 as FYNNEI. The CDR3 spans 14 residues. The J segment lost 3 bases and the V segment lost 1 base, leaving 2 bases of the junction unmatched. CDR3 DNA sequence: TGTGCCAGCAGTGAAGGTCTAGCGGGCTACGAGCAGTACTTC. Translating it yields CASSEGLAGYEQYF.

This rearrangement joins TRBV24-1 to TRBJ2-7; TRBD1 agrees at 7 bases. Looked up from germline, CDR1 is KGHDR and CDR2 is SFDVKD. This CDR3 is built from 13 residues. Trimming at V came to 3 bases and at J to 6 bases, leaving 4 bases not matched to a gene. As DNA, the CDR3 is TGTGCCACCAGTGATCACCCAGGGGGCGAGCAGTACTTC. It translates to CATSDHPGGEQYF.

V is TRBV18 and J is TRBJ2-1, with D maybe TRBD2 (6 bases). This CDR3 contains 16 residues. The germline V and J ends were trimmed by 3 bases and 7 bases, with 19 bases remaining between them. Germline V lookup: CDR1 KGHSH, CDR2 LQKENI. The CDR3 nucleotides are TGTGCCAGCTCACCTAATATCGGGAGTGGTTTAAATGAGCAGTTCTTC. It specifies CASSPNIGSGLNEQFF.

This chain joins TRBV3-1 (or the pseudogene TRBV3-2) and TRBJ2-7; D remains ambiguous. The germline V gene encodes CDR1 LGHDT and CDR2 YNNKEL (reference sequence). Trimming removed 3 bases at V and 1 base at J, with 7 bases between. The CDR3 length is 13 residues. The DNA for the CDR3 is TGTGCCAGCAGCCACGAGGTTTCCTACGAGCAGTACTTC. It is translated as CASSHEVSYEQYF.

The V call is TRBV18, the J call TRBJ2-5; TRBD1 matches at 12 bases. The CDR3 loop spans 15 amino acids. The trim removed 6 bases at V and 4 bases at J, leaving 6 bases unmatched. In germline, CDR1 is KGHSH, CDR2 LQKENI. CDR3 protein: CASSLGTGGRETQYF. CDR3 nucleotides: TGTGCCAGCTCCCTCGGGACAGGGGGCAGAGAGACCCAGTACTTC.

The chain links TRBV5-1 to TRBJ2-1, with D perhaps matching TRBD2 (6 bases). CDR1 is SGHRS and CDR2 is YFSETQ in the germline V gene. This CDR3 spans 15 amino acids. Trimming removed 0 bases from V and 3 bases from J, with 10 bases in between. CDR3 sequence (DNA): TGCGCCAGCAGCTTGGCAATCGGGAGCTACAATGAGCAGTTCTTC. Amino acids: CASSLAIGSYNEQFF.

The CDR3 spells CASSQASSRSPLHF. The CDR3 region has the DNA TGCGCCAGCAGCCAAGCAAGTAGTAGATCACCCCTCCACTTT. The chain couples TRBV4-1 to TRBJ1-6; no firm D call. From germline, CDR1 is MGHRA and CDR2 YSYEKL. There are 14 residues in the CDR3. Trimming took off 1 base at V and 10 bases at J, with 11 bases between the two ends.

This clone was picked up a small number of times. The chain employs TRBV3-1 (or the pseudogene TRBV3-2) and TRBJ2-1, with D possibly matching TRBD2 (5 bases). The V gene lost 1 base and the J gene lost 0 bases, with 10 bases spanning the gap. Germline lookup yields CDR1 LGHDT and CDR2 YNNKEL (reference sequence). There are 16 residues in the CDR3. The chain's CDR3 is CASSQALASSYNEQFF. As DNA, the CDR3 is TGTGCCAGCAGCCAAGCTTTAGCGAGCTCCTACAATGAGCAGTTCTTC.

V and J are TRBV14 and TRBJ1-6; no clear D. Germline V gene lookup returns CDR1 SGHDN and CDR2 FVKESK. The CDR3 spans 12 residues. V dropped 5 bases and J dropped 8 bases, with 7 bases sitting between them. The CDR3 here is CASSLTDSPLHF. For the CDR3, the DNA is TGTGCCAGCAGCTTAACGGATTCACCCCTCCACTTT.

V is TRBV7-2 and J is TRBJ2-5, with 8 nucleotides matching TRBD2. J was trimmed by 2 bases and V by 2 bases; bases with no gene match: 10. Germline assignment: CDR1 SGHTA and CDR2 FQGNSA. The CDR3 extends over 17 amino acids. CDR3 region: CASSLTAGLAGQETQYF. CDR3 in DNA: TGTGCCAGCAGCTTAACGGCGGGCCTAGCGGGTCAAGAGACCCAGTACTTC.

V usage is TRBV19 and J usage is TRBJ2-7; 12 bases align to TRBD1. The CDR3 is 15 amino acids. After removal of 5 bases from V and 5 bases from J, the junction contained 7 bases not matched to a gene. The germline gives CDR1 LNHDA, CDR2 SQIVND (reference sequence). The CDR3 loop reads CASSLRDRGPDEQYF. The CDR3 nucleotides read TGTGCCAGTAGTCTCCGGGACAGGGGGCCTGACGAGCAGTACTTC.

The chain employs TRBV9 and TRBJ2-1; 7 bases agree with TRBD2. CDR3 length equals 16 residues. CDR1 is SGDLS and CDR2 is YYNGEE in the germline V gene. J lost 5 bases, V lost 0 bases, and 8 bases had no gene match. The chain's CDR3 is CASSVVAGVGDNEQFF. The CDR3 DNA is TGTGCCAGCAGCGTAGTCGCGGGAGTGGGAGACAATGAGCAGTTCTTC.

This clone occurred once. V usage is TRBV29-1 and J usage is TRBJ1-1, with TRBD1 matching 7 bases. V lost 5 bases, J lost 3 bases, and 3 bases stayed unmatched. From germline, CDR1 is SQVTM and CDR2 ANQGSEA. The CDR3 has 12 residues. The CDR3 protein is CSVKGQYTEAFF. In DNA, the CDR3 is TGCAGCGTTAAGGGACAGTACACTGAAGCTTTCTTT.

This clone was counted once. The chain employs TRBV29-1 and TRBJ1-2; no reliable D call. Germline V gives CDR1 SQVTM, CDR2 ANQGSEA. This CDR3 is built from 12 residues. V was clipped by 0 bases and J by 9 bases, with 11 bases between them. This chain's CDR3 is CSVEEPRESYTF. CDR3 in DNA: TGCAGCGTTGAAGAGCCACGTGAGAGCTACACCTTC.

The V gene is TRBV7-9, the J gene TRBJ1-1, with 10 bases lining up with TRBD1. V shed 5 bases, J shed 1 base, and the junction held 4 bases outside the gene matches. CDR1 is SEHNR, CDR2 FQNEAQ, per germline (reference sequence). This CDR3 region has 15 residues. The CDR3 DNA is TGTGCCAGCAGCGACCGGGACAGGGGGAACACTGAAGCTTTCTTT. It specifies CASSDRDRGNTEAFF.

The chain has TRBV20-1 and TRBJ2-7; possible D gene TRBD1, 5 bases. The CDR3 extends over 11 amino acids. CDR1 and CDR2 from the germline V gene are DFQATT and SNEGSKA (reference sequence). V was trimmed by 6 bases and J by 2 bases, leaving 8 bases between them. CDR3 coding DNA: TGCAGTGCAGCAGGGACCTACGAGCAGTACTTC. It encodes CSAAGTYEQYF.

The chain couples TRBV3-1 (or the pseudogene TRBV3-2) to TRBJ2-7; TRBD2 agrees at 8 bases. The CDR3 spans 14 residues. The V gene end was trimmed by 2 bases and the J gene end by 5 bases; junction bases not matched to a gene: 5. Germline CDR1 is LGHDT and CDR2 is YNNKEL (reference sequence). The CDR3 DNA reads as TGTGCCAGCAGCCAATCAAGCGGGAGAAACGAGCAGTACTTC. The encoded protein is CASSQSSGRNEQYF.

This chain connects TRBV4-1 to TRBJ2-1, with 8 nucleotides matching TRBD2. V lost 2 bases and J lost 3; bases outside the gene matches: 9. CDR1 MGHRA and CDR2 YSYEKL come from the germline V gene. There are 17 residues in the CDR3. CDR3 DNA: TGCGCCAGCAGCCAAACTTCAGCGGGAGCGCGCTACAATGAGCAGTTCTTC. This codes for CASSQTSAGARYNEQFF.

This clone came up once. The CDR3 reads CASSPDQGRSPLHF. DNA of the CDR3: TGTGCCAGCAGTCCCGATCAGGGTCGATCACCCCTCCACTTT. The chain uses TRBV6-5 and TRBJ1-6, with D tentatively TRBD1 (5 bases). V was clipped by 5 bases and J by 10 bases, with 15 bases between them. CDR1 MNHEY and CDR2 SVGAGI come from the germline V gene. The length of the CDR3 is 14 residues.

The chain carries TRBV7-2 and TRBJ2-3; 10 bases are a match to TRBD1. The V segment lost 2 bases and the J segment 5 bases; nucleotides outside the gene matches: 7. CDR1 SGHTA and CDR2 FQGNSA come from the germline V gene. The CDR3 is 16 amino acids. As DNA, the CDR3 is TGTGCCAGCAGCTTAATAACGACAGGGGGCAAAGATACGCAGTATTTT. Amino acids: CASSLITTGGKDTQYF.